The rows below give T cell receptor beta chains drawn from one sample of a study of radiation and T cells in renal cell carcinoma. Only in-frame clones appear in the TCRdb table, and some are missing; sequencing was by immunoSEQ multiplex PCR. The sample holds more than 100,000 clones, approximately 90% seen once. This specimen was blood, taken from a patient whose treatment included radiotherapy and nephrectomy. All receptors derive from a woman in her seventies with renal cell carcinoma. Both conserved end residues are part of each CDR3. Fields, in order: D gene, clone size, J gene, V gene, CDR3 protein, CDR3 DNA. D genes are given only for firm matches. Only some rows state a clone size, as once, few, many or a class for expanded clones.

D gene: NA; clone size: NA; J gene: TRBJ2-5; V gene: TRBV7-2; CDR3 protein: CASSSSTVPRETQYF; CDR3 DNA: TGTGCCAGCAGCTCTTCGACAGTACCCAGAGAGACCCAGTACTTC
D gene: NA; clone size: NA; J gene: TRBJ1-5; V gene: TRBV28; CDR3 protein: CASLGLGDVSNQPQHF; CDR3 DNA: TGTGCCAGCCTAGGGTTGGGGGATGTTAGCAATCAGCCCCAGCATTTT
D gene: TRBD2; clone size: NA; J gene: TRBJ2-3; V gene: TRBV29-1; CDR3 protein: CSVDNGGAGDTQYF; CDR3 DNA: TGCAGCGTTGATAACGGGGGGGCAGGAGATACGCAGTATTTT
D gene: TRBD1; clone size: NA; J gene: TRBJ2-2; V gene: TRBV28; CDR3 protein: CASSLIGQGYTGELFF; CDR3 DNA: TGTGCCAGCAGTCTCATCGGACAGGGATACACCGGGGAGCTGTTTTTT
D gene: NA; clone size: NA; J gene: TRBJ1-5; V gene: TRBV4-3; CDR3 protein: CASSQDRNRNQPQHF; CDR3 DNA: TGCGCCAGCAGCCAAGATCGAAATCGGAATCAGCCCCAGCATTTT
D gene: NA; clone size: NA; J gene: TRBJ2-3; V gene: TRBV28; CDR3 protein: CASSSSSTDTQYF; CDR3 DNA: TGTGCCAGCAGTTCGAGCAGCACAGATACGCAGTATTTT
D gene: NA; clone size: NA; J gene: TRBJ2-1; V gene: TRBV9; CDR3 protein: CASSPSGGRNEQFF; CDR3 DNA: TGTGCCAGCAGCCCCTCGGGGGGCCGGAATGAGCAGTTCTTC
D gene: NA; clone size: NA; J gene: TRBJ1-1; V gene: TRBV7-3; CDR3 protein: CASSLNGLNTEAFF; CDR3 DNA: TGTGCCAGCAGCTTAAACGGATTGAACACTGAAGCTTTCTTT
D gene: TRBD2; clone size: NA; J gene: TRBJ2-4; V gene: TRBV29-1; CDR3 protein: CSVVSGGTLAKNIQYF; CDR3 DNA: TGCAGCGTTGTTAGCGGGGGAACTCTAGCCAAAAACATTCAGTACTTC
D gene: NA; clone size: once; J gene: TRBJ2-3; V gene: TRBV4-3; CDR3 protein: CASSQDFLAGDTQYF; CDR3 DNA: TGCGCCAGCAGCCAAGATTTCCTAGCCGGGGATACGCAGTATTTT
D gene: TRBD1; clone size: NA; J gene: TRBJ1-1; V gene: TRBV30; CDR3 protein: CAGNRGWTEAFF; CDR3 DNA: TGTGCCGGGAACAGGGGGTGGACTGAAGCTTTCTTT
D gene: NA; clone size: NA; J gene: TRBJ2-7; V gene: TRBV11-2; CDR3 protein: CASSFQVGSSYEQYF; CDR3 DNA: TGTGCCAGCAGCTTCCAGGTAGGGAGCTCCTACGAGCAGTACTTC
D gene: NA; clone size: NA; J gene: TRBJ2-7; V gene: TRBV30; CDR3 protein: CAWSQSYEQYF; CDR3 DNA: TGTGCCTGGTCCCAATCCTACGAGCAGTACTTC
D gene: NA; clone size: NA; J gene: TRBJ2-1; V gene: TRBV5-1; CDR3 protein: CASSFYRGPEQFF; CDR3 DNA: TGCGCCAGCAGCTTTTACCGGGGCCCTGAGCAGTTCTTC
D gene: NA; clone size: NA; J gene: TRBJ1-2; V gene: TRBV6-1; CDR3 protein: CASSEGPYGYTF; CDR3 DNA: TGTGCCAGCAGTGAAGGACCCTATGGCTACACCTTC
D gene: NA; clone size: NA; J gene: TRBJ2-3; V gene: TRBV11-2; CDR3 protein: CASSLEGKRTDTQYF; CDR3 DNA: TGTGCCAGCAGCTTAGAAGGGAAGCGCACAGATACGCAGTATTTT
D gene: NA; clone size: NA; J gene: TRBJ2-1; V gene: TRBV28; CDR3 protein: CASSKTGYNEQFF; CDR3 DNA: TGTGCCAGCAGTAAAACAGGGTACAATGAGCAGTTCTTC
D gene: NA; clone size: NA; J gene: TRBJ1-1; V gene: TRBV5-1; CDR3 protein: CASSLGPPKNTEAFF; CDR3 DNA: TGCGCCAGCAGCTTGGGTCCCCCCAAAAACACTGAAGCTTTCTTT
D gene: NA; clone size: NA; J gene: TRBJ2-3; V gene: TRBV7-6; CDR3 protein: CASSEGGQIADTQYF; CDR3 DNA: TGTGCCAGCAGCGAGGGGGGCCAGATAGCAGATACGCAGTATTTT
D gene: TRBD2; clone size: NA; J gene: TRBJ2-1; V gene: TRBV5-6; CDR3 protein: CASSTVLAGVNEQFF; CDR3 DNA: TGTGCCAGCAGCACAGTACTAGCGGGGGTCAATGAGCAGTTCTTC
D gene: NA; clone size: NA; J gene: TRBJ2-1; V gene: TRBV7-2; CDR3 protein: CASSFSRGLNEQFF; CDR3 DNA: TGTGCCAGCAGCTTTTCTCGGGGCCTAAATGAGCAGTTCTTC
D gene: NA; clone size: NA; J gene: TRBJ2-5; V gene: TRBV2; CDR3 protein: CASKRGPGETQYF; CDR3 DNA: TGTGCCAGCAAGAGAGGGCCCGGCGAGACCCAGTACTTC
D gene: TRBD1; clone size: NA; J gene: TRBJ2-7; V gene: TRBV19; CDR3 protein: CASSTVGRGPHEQYF; CDR3 DNA: TGTGCCAGTAGTACGGTGGGCAGGGGGCCTCACGAGCAGTACTTC
D gene: NA; clone size: NA; J gene: TRBJ2-3; V gene: TRBV9; CDR3 protein: CASTDSDTQYF; CDR3 DNA: TGTGCCAGCACGGATTCAGATACGCAGTATTTT
D gene: NA; clone size: NA; J gene: TRBJ1-1; V gene: TRBV7-2; CDR3 protein: CASSRTGGAEAFF; CDR3 DNA: TGTGCCAGCAGCCGGACGGGGGGGGCTGAAGCTTTCTTT
D gene: NA; clone size: NA; J gene: TRBJ1-4; V gene: TRBV11-3; CDR3 protein: CASSLGGTTNEKLFF; CDR3 DNA: TGTGCCAGCAGCTTAGGGGGCACAACTAATGAAAAACTGTTTTTT
D gene: TRBD1; clone size: NA; J gene: TRBJ1-5; V gene: TRBV30; CDR3 protein: CAWSGGQGGRSNQPQHF; CDR3 DNA: TGTGCCTGGAGTGGTGGACAGGGCGGTAGAAGCAATCAGCCCCAGCATTTT
D gene: TRBD1; clone size: NA; J gene: TRBJ2-1; V gene: TRBV14; CDR3 protein: CASSQLGQGANNEQFF; CDR3 DNA: TGTGCCAGCAGCCAGTTGGGACAGGGGGCAAACAATGAGCAGTTCTTC
D gene: TRBD1; clone size: NA; J gene: TRBJ2-7; V gene: TRBV28; CDR3 protein: CASSTPFMRGRSYEQYF; CDR3 DNA: TGTGCCAGCAGTACCCCTTTCATGAGGGGGCGCTCCTACGAGCAGTACTTC
D gene: NA; clone size: NA; J gene: TRBJ1-1; V gene: TRBV6-6; CDR3 protein: CASSYSRNTEAFF; CDR3 DNA: TGTGCCAGCAGTTACTCGAGGAACACTGAAGCTTTCTTT
D gene: NA; clone size: NA; J gene: TRBJ1-2; V gene: TRBV19; CDR3 protein: CASSFGQLSYTF; CDR3 DNA: TGTGCCAGTAGTTTTGGACAGTTGAGCTACACCTTC
D gene: TRBD2; clone size: NA; J gene: TRBJ2-4; V gene: TRBV11-3; CDR3 protein: CASSRPSGGTPNIQYF; CDR3 DNA: TGTGCCAGCAGCAGACCTAGCGGGGGAACCCCAAACATTCAGTACTTC
D gene: NA; clone size: NA; J gene: TRBJ1-1; V gene: TRBV29-1; CDR3 protein: CSVEDGDTEAFF; CDR3 DNA: TGCAGCGTTGAAGATGGAGACACTGAAGCTTTCTTT
D gene: NA; clone size: NA; J gene: TRBJ1-2; V gene: TRBV15; CDR3 protein: CATSRGTANYGYTF; CDR3 DNA: TGTGCCACCAGCAGAGGTACAGCTAACTATGGCTACACCTTC
D gene: NA; clone size: NA; J gene: TRBJ1-1; V gene: TRBV2; CDR3 protein: CASKKRVTEAFF; CDR3 DNA: TGTGCCAGCAAGAAACGGGTCACTGAAGCTTTCTTT
D gene: NA; clone size: NA; J gene: TRBJ1-2; V gene: TRBV6-5; CDR3 protein: CASSYLLGSLYGYTF; CDR3 DNA: TGTGCCAGCAGTTACCTGCTGGGGAGCCTCTATGGCTACACCTTC
D gene: NA; clone size: once; J gene: TRBJ1-6; V gene: TRBV27; CDR3 protein: CASSSHKSSYNSPLHF; CDR3 DNA: TGTGCCAGCAGTTCCCACAAGAGCTCCTATAATTCACCCCTCCACTTT
D gene: NA; clone size: NA; J gene: TRBJ2-6; V gene: TRBV7-2; CDR3 protein: CASSLARGANVLTF; CDR3 DNA: TGTGCCAGCAGCTTAGCGCGCGGGGCCAACGTCCTGACTTTC
D gene: NA; clone size: NA; J gene: TRBJ1-5; V gene: TRBV19; CDR3 protein: CASRRAGGQPQHF; CDR3 DNA: TGTGCCAGTAGAAGGGCGGGGGGACAGCCCCAGCATTTT
D gene: NA; clone size: NA; J gene: TRBJ1-5; V gene: TRBV2; CDR3 protein: CASDQGPNQPQHF; CDR3 DNA: TGTGCCAGCGACCAGGGGCCAAATCAGCCCCAGCATTTT
D gene: TRBD1; clone size: NA; J gene: TRBJ1-4; V gene: TRBV6-4; CDR3 protein: CASSQGQGATNEKLFF; CDR3 DNA: TGTGCCAGCAGCCAAGGACAGGGAGCAACTAATGAAAAACTATTTTTT
D gene: NA; clone size: NA; J gene: TRBJ1-6; V gene: TRBV30; CDR3 protein: CAWRLDHNSPLHF; CDR3 DNA: TGTGCCTGGAGACTTGACCATAATTCACCCCTCCACTTT
D gene: TRBD1; clone size: NA; J gene: TRBJ1-1; V gene: TRBV5-1; CDR3 protein: CASSLKAGQLLMNTEAFF; CDR3 DNA: TGCGCCAGCAGCTTGAAGGCGGGACAGCTCCTGATGAACACTGAAGCTTTCTTT
D gene: TRBD1; clone size: NA; J gene: TRBJ1-2; V gene: TRBV4-3; CDR3 protein: CASSQSETGFTF; CDR3 DNA: TGCGCCAGCAGCCAGTCTGAGACAGGGTTCACCTTC